This TCR beta chain comes out of a study of blood T cell repertoires in COVID-19. The overall study: Researchers got acute and convalescent COVID-19 samples from the United States, Italy and Spain. The cDNA or gDNA used as material had been derived from T cells, B-cell-depleted T cells, or PBMCs.

CDR3 length equals 15 residues. V was cut by 4 bases and J by 5 bases, with 17 bases left in between. Germline CDR1 is SNHLY and CDR2 is FYNNEI. In the source study's methods: Quantification of nucleated cells was approximated via reference gene primer amplification. The repertoire was sequenced with immunoSEQ multiplex PCR; TCRdb's copy has only in-frame clones and lacks some. That table gives V, J and clone size, and the DNA gave D and trimming. The sample includes about 35,000 clones, around 87% seen only once; the top ten take less than 55%. This rearrangement joins TRBV2 to TRBJ2-5, with D possibly TRBD1 on 7 matching bases. Sequencing input: peripheral blood. The sequence came from a human donor in a cohort sampled during active COVID-19. In DNA, the CDR3 is TGTGCCAGCAGTGCATCAGGGGGTGCGGGGGAGACCCAGTACTTC. It translates to CASSASGGAGETQYF.